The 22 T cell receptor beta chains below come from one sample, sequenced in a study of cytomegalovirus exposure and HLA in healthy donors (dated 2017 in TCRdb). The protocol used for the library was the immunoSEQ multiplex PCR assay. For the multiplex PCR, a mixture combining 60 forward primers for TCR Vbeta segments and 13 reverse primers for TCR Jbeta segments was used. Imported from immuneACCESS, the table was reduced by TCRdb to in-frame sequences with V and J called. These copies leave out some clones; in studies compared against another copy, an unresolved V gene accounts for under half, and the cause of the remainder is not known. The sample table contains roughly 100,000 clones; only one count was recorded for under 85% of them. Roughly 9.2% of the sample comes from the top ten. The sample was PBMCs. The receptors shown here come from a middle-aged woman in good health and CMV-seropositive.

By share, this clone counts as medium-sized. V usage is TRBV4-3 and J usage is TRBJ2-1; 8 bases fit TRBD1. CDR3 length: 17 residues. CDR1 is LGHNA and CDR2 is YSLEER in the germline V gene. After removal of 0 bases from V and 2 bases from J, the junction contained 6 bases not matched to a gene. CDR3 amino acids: CASSQDFTGGPYNEQFF. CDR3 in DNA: TGCGCCAGCAGCCAAGACTTCACAGGGGGGCCCTACAATGAGCAGTTCTTC.

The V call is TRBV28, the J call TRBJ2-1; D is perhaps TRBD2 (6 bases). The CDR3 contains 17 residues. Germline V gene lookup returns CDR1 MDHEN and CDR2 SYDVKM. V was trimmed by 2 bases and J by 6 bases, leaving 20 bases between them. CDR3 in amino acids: CASSLGTFTLSGNEQFF. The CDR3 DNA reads TGTGCCAGCAGTTTAGGGACTTTTACACTTTCCGGCAATGAGCAGTTCTTC.

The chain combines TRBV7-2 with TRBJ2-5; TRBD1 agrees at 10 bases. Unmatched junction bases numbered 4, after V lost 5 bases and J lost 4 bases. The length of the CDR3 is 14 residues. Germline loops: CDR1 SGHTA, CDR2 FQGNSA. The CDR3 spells CASSGTGALETQYF. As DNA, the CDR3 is TGTGCCAGCAGCGGGACAGGGGCCCTAGAGACCCAGTACTTC.

CDR3 sequence (DNA): TGTGCCAGCTCACCACTCCCCGGGAGGGGGCATGAGCAGTTCTTC. This sequence encodes CASSPLPGRGHEQFF. The gene calls are TRBV18 and TRBJ2-1; the D gene is possibly TRBD2 (8 bases). V lost 1 base to trimming and J lost 8 bases, with 15 bases between them. This CDR3 contains 15 residues. CDR1 is KGHSH and CDR2 is LQKENI in the germline V gene.

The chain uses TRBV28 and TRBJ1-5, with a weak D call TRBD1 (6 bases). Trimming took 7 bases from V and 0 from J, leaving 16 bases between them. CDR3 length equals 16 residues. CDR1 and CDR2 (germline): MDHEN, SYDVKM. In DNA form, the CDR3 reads TGTGCCAGCAAGGCAGGGGTGGGGTATAGCAATCAGCCCCAGCATTTT. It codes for CASKAGVGYSNQPQHF.

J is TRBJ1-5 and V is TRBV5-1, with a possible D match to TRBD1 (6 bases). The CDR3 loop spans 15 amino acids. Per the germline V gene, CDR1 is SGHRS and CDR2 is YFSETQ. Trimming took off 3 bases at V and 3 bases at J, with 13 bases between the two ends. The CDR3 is CASSSGLGANQPQHF. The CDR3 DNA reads TGCGCCAGCAGCTCTGGGTTGGGGGCCAATCAGCCCCAGCATTTT.

The DNA of the CDR3 is TGTGCCAGCAGCCACCAGGGGGCCAAAAACATTCAGTACTTC. This translates into CASSHQGAKNIQYF. V is TRBV5-6 and J is TRBJ2-4, with TRBD1 as a possible D gene (6 bases). Germline lookup yields CDR1 SGHDT and CDR2 YYEEEE. The CDR3 is made up of 14 amino acids. Trimming removed 4 bases at V and 1 base at J, with 9 bases between. The whole variable domain, remainder taken from reference TRBV5-6 and TRBJ2-4, is DAGVTQSPTHLIKTRGQQVTLRCSPKSGHDTVSWYQQALGQGPQFIFQYYEEEERQRGNFPDRFSGHQFPNYSSELNVNALLLGDSALYLCASSHQGAKNIQYFGAGTRLSVL.

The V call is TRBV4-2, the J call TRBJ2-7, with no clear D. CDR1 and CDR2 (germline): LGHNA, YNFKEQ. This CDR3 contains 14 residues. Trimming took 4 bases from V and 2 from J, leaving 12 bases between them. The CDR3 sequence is CASSREASAYEQYF. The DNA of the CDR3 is TGTGCCAGCAGCCGAGAGGCCTCTGCCTACGAGCAGTACTTC.

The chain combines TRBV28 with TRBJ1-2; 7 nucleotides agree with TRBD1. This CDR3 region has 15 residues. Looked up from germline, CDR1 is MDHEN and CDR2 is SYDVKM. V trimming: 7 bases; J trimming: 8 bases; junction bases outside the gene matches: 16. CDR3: CASTTPRGGAGGYTF. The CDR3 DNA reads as TGTGCCAGCACCACACCAAGAGGGGGCGCGGGGGGCTACACCTTC.

Written as DNA, the CDR3 is TGTGCCAGCAGTGAAATCTCCTTCTACGAGCAGTACTTC. This sequence encodes CASSEISFYEQYF. This chain links TRBV2 with TRBJ2-7; D is ambiguous. The CDR3 has 13 residues. V was shortened by 2 bases and J by 3 bases, with 8 bases between the two germline ends. Germline V CDR1 and CDR2: SNHLY, FYNNEI. The entire variable domain, with the rest obtained from reference TRBV2 and TRBJ2-7, is as follows: EPEVTQTPSHQVTQMGQEVILRCVPISNHLYFYWYRQILGQKVEFLVSFYNNEISEKSEIFDDQFSVERPDGSNFTLKIRSTKLEDSAMYFCASSEISFYEQYFGPGTRLTVT.

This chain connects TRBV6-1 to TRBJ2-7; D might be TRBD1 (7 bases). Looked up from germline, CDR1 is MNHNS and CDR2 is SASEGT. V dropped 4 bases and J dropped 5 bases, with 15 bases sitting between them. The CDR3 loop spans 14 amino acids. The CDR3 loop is CASSVRGDIDEQYF. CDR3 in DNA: TGTGCCAGCAGTGTCAGGGGGGATATCGACGAGCAGTACTTC.

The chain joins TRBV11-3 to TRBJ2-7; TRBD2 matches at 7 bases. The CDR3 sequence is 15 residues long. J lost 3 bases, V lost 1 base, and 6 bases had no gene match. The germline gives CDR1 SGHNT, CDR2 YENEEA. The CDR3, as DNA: TGTGCCAGCAGCTTAGTCGGGGGGAGGCTCTACGAGCAGTACTTC. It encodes CASSLVGGRLYEQYF.

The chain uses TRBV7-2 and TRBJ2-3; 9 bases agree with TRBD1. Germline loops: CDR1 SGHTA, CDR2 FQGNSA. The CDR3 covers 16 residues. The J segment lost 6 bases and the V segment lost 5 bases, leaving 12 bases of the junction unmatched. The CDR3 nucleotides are TGTGCCAGCAGCCCGTTCCGGGACAGGGTTTCGGATACGCAGTATTTT. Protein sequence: CASSPFRDRVSDTQYF.

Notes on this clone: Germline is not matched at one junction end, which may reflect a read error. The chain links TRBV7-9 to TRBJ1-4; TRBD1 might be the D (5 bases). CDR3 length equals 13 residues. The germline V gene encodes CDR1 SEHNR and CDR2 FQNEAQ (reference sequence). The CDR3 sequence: CASRLDSNEKLFF. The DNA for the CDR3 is TGTGCCAGCAGGTTAGACAGTAATGAAAAACTGTTTTTT.

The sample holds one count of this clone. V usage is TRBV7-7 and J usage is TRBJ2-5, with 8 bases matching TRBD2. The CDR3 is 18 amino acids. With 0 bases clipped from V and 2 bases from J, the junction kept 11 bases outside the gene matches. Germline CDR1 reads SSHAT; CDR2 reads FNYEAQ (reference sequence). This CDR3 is CASSLAPLPTSGQETQYF. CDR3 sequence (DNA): TGTGCCAGCAGCTTAGCCCCCCTTCCAACTAGCGGACAAGAGACCCAGTACTTC.

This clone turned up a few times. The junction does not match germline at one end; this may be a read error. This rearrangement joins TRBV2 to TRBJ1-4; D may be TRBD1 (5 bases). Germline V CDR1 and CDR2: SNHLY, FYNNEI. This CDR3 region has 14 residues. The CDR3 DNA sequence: TGTGCCAGCGGTGAGGGGCAGGTGAGGGAAAAACTGTTTTTT. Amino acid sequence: CASGEGQVREKLFF.

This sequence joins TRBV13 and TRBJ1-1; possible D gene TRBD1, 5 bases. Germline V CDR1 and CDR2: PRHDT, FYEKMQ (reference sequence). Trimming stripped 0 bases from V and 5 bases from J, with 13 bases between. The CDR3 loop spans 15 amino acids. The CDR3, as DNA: TGTGCCAGCAGCTTAGGCGGGGGACCTGGGACTGAAGCTTTCTTT. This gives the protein CASSLGGGPGTEAFF.

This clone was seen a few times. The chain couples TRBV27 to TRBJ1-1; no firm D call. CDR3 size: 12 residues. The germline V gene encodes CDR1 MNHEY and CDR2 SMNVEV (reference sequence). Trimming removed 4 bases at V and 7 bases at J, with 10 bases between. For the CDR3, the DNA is TGTGCCAGCAGTTCCGACACCCGTGAAGCTTTCTTT. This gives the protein CASSSDTREAFF.

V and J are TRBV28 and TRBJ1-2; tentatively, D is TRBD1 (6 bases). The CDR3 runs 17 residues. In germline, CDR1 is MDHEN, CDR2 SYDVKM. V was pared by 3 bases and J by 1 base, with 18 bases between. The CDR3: CASSLGWDTTYNYGYTF. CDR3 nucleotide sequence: TGTGCCAGCAGTTTGGGGTGGGACACCACTTATAACTATGGCTACACCTTC.

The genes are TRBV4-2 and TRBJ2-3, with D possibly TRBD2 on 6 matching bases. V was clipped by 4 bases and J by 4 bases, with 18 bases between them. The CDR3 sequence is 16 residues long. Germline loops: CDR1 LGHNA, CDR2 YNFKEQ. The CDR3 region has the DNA TGTGCCAGCAGCCCTCGATCAGACGGGGGTTCAGATACGCAGTATTTT. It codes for CASSPRSDGGSDTQYF.

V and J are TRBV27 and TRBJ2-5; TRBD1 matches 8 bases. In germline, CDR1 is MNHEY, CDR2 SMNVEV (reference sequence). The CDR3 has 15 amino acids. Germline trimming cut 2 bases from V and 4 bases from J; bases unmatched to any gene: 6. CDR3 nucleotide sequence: TGTGCCAGCAGTTTAAGGGGCAGGGGGCGAGAGACCCAGTACTTC. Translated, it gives CASSLRGRGRETQYF.

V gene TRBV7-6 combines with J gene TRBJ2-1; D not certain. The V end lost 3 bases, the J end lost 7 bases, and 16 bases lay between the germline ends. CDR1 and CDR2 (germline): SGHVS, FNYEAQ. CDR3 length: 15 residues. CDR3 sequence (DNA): TGTGCCAGCAGCTTGTTTTATGAGGCCGGGAATGAGCAGTTCTTC. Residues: CASSLFYEAGNEQFF.